What follows is one T cell receptor (beta chain) and its context. In the authors' workflow: Nucleated cell counts were estimated from reference gene primer amplification. Libraries were prepared by immunoSEQ multiplex PCR; TCRdb keeps only in-frame clonotypes and omits some of them. V and J calls and clone size are those listed in that table; D and trimming were worked out from the DNA. The data show 240,000 or so clones, approximately 86% seen once. Participants spanned ages about 18 to 100 years and resided in over 20 US areas. This specimen belongs to a study of blood T cell repertoires in COVID-19. Germline V gives CDR1 KGHDR, CDR2 SFDVKD. The J segment lost 8 bases and the V segment lost 3 bases, leaving 6 bases of the junction unmatched. The CDR3 contains 15 residues.

Sequencing was done on a sample of PBMCs or T cells enriched from blood (not recorded which). The TCR originated in a woman in her thirties or forties with acute COVID-19. V is TRBV24-1 and J is TRBJ1-4, with TRBD1 identical over 9 bases. DNA of the CDR3: TGTGCCACCAGTGATGGAGGACAGGGGAAAGAAAAACTGTTTTTT. It codes for CATSDGGQGKEKLFF.